The entry below gives a single TCR beta chain sequence along with its context. The CDR3 has 14 residues. V trimming: 0 bases; J trimming: 9 bases; junction bases outside the gene matches: 8. Germline V gives CDR1 GTSNPN, CDR2 SVGIG (reference sequence). The table came from immunoSEQ multiplex PCR; TCRdb's copy has only in-frame clones and leaves some out. The data hold roughly 86,000 clones, with about four fifths observed a single time. The data originate from a study of a mutant IDH1 vaccine in newly diagnosed glioma. As for the study in general: Beforehand, treatment had been radiotherapy, temozolomide, or both; the majority received both.

Time point specified: baseline, week 1 (first vaccination visit). Sample treatment: pre-vaccination baseline after standard-of-care therapy. This receptor was identified in a man aged 35 to 55 with glioma. The J gene is TRBJ1-5, the V gene TRBV30; 7 bases fit TRBD1. This material consisted of PBMCs, taken from a glioma patient treated with radiotherapy, temozolomide or both. In DNA, the CDR3 is TGTGCCTGGAGTGTAAAGGGCGACAGGGTGCCCCAGCATTTT. It codes for CAWSVKGDRVPQHF.